This T cell receptor (beta chain) was found in a study of Graves' ophthalmopathy and Graves' hyperthyroidism. Study summary: Peripheral blood was gathered at the point of initial diagnosis, before any treatment started.

Study-wide results and caveats: Blood also held most thyroid clonotypes expanded above 0.001 frequency.

Beta-chain TCR CDR3 regions were amplified from RNA transcripts. Following a first-round RT-PCR that used HTBI primers, a second-round multiplex PCR was carried out. TCRdb itself ran the multiplex PCR reads through MiXCR, one entry per CDR3 protein. This table holds 210,000 or so distinct CDR3 sequences, around 28% found once. This clonotype was seen many times. The antigen is unknown. V was pared by 4 bases and J by 5 bases, with 3 bases of the junction left unmatched. The CDR3 is 13 residues long. Per germline, CDR1 SGHTA and CDR2 FQGTGA. For donors with ophthalmopathy, the disease showed moderate-to-severe activity, reached CAS ≥3 and NOSPECS ≥4, and had lasted under 3 months. Excluded were patients with other autoimmune diseases, uncontrolled infections, pregnancy or lactation.

This chain links TRBV7-3 with TRBJ2-7, with 9 nucleotides matching TRBD1. The sequence derives from a middle-aged man with Graves' ophthalmopathy. The sequencing input was peripheral blood. The DNA for the CDR3 is TGTGCCAGCAGCTCGGGACAGGGCGACGAGCAGTACTTC. It is translated as CASSSGQGDEQYF.